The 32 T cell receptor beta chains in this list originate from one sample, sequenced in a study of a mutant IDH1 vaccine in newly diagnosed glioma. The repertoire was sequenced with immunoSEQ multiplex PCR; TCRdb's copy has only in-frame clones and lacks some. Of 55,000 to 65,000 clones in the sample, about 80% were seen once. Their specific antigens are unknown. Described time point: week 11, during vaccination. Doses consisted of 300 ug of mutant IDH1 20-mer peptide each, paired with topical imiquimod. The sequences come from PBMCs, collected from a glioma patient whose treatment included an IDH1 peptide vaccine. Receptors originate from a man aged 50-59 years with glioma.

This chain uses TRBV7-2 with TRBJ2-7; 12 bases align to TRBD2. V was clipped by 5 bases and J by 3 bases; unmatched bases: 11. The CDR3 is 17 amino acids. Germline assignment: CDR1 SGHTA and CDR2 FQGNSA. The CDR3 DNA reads TGTGCCAGCAGCCTTACTAGCGGGGGGATGAAAAGCTACGAGCAGTACTTC. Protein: CASSLTSGGMKSYEQYF.

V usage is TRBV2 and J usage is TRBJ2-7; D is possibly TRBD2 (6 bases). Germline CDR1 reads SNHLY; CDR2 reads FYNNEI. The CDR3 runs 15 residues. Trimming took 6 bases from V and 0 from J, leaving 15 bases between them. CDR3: CASRLRDWSSYEQYF. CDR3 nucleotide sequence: TGTGCCAGCAGGCTCCGGGACTGGAGCTCCTACGAGCAGTACTTC. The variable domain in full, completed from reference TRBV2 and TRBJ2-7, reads EPEVTQTPSHQVTQMGQEVILRCVPISNHLYFYWYRQILGQKVEFLVSFYNNEISEKSEIFDDQFSVERPDGSNFTLKIRSTKLEDSAMYFCASRLRDWSSYEQYFGPGTRLTVT.

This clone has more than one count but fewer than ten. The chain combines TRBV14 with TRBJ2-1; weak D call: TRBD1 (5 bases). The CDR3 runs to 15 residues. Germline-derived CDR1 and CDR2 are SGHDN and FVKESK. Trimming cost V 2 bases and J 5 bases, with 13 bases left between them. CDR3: CASSQRIRGNNEQFF. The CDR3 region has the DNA TGTGCCAGCAGCCAACGGATAAGGGGAAACAATGAGCAGTTCTTC.

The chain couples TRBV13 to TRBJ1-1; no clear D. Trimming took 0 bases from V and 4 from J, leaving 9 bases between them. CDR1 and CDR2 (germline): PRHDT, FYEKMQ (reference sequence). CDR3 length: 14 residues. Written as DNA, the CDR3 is TGTGCCAGCAGCTTAGGGACCCTTCGCACTGAAGCTTTCTTT. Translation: CASSLGTLRTEAFF.

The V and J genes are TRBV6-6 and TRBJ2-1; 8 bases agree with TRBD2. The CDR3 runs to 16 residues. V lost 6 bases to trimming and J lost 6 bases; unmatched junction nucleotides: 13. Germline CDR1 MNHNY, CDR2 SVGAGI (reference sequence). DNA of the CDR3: TGTGCCAGCAGACGCCTGAGAACTAGCGGATCCAATGAGCAGTTCTTC. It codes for CASRRLRTSGSNEQFF.

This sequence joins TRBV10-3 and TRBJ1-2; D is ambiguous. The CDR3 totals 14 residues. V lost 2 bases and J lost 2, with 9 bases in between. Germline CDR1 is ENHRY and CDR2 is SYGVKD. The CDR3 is CAISERQDNYGYTF. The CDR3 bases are TGTGCCATCAGTGAGAGGCAGGACAACTATGGCTACACCTTC.

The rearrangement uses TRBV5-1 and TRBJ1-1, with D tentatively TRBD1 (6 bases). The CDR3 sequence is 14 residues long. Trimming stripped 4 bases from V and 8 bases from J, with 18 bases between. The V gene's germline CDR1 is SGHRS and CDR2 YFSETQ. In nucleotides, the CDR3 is TGCGCCAGCAGCCGACAGGTCGGATCATCGGAAGCTTTCTTT. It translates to CASSRQVGSSEAFF.

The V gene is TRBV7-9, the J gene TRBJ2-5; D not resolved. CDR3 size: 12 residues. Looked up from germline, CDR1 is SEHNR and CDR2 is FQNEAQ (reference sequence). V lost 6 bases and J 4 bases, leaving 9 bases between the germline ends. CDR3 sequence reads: CASRNSGETQYF. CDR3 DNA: TGTGCCAGCAGGAACAGTGGAGAGACCCAGTACTTC.

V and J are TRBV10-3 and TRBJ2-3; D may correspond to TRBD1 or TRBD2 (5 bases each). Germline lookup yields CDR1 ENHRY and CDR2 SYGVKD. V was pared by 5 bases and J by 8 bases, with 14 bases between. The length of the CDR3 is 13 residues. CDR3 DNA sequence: TGTGCCATCAGTCGGGACGGCGAAAGTACGCAGTATTTT. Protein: CAISRDGESTQYF.

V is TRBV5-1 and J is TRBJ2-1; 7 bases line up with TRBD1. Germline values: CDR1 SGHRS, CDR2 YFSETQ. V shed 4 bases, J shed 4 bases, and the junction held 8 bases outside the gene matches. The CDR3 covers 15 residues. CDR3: CASSGDSFTYNEQFF. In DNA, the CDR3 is TGCGCCAGCAGCGGGGACAGTTTTACTTACAATGAGCAGTTCTTC.

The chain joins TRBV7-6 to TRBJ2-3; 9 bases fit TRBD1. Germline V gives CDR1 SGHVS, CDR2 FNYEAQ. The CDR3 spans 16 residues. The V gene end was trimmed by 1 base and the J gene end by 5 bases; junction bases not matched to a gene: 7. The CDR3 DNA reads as TGTGCCAGCAGCTTAGGGGGACAGGGAACCGGAGATACGCAGTATTTT. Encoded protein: CASSLGGQGTGDTQYF.

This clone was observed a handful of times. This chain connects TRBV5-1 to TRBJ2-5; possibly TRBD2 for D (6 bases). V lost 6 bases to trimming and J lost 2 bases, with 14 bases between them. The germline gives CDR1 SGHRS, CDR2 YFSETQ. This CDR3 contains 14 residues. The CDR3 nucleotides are TGCGCCAGCAACCTGATCGGGGGACAAGAGACCCAGTACTTC. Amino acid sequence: CASNLIGGQETQYF.

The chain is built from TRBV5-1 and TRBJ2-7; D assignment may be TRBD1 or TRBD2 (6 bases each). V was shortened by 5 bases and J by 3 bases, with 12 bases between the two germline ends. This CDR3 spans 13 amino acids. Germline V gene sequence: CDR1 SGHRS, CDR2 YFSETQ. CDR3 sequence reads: CASREGVDYEQYF. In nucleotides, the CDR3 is TGCGCCAGCAGGGAGGGGGTTGACTACGAGCAGTACTTC. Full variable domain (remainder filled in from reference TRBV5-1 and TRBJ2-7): KAGVTQTPRYLIKTRGQQVTLSCSPISGHRSVSWYQQTPGQGLQFLFEYFSETQRNKGNFPGRFSGRQFSNSRSEMNVSTLELGDSALYLCASREGVDYEQYFGPGTRLTVT.

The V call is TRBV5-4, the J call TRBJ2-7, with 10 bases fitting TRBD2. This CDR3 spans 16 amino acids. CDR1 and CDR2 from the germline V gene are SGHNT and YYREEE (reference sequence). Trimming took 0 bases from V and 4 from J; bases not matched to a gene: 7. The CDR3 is CASSLVASGGPYEQYF. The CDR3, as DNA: TGTGCCAGCAGCTTGGTGGCTAGCGGGGGACCTTACGAGCAGTACTTC. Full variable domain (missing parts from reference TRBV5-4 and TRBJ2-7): ETGVTQSPTHLIKTRGQQVTLRCSSQSGHNTVSWYQQALGQGPQFIFQYYREEENGRGNFPPRFSGLQFPNYSSELNVNALELDDSALYLCASSLVASGGPYEQYFGPGTRLTVT.

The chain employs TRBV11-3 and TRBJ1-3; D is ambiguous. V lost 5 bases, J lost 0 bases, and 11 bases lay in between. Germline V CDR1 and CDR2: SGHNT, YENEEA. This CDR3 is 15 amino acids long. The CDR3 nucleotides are TGTGCCAGCAGCATGGGAAGAGACTCTGGAAACACCATATATTTT. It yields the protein CASSMGRDSGNTIYF.

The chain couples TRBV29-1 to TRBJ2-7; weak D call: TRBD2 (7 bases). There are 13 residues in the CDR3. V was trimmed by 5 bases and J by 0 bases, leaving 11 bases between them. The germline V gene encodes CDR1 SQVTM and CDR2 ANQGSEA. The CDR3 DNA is TGCAGCGTTAGAGGGGGGGACTCCTACGAGCAGTACTTC. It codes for CSVRGGDSYEQYF.

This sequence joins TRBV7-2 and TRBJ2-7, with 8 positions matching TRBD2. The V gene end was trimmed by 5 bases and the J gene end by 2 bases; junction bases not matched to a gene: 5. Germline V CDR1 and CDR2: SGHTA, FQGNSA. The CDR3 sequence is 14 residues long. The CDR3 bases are TGTGCCAGCAGCCCCACTAGCGGTCCCTACGAGCAGTACTTC. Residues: CASSPTSGPYEQYF.

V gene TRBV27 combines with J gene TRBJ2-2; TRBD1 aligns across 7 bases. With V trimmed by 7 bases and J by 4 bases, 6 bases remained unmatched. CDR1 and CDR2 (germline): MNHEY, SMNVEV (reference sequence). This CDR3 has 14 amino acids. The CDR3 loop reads CASKGQRFTGELFF. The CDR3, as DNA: TGTGCCAGCAAGGGACAGCGGTTCACCGGGGAGCTGTTTTTT.

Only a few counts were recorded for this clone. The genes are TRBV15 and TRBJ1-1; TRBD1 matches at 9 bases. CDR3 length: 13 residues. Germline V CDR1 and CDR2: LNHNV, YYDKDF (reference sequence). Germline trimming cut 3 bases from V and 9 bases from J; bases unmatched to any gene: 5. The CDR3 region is CATSSPGTGKAFF. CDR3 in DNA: TGTGCCACCAGCAGCCCCGGGACAGGGAAAGCTTTCTTT.

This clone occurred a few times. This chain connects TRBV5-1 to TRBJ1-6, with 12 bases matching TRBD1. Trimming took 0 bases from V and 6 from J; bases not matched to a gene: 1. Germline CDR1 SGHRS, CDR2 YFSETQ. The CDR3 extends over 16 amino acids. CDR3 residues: CASSLEGQGANSPLHF. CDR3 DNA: TGCGCCAGCAGCTTGGAGGGACAGGGGGCTAATTCACCCCTCCACTTT. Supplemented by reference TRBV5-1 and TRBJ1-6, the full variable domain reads KAGVTQTPRYLIKTRGQQVTLSCSPISGHRSVSWYQQTPGQGLQFLFEYFSETQRNKGNFPGRFSGRQFSNSRSEMNVSTLELGDSALYLCASSLEGQGANSPLHFGNGTRLTVT.

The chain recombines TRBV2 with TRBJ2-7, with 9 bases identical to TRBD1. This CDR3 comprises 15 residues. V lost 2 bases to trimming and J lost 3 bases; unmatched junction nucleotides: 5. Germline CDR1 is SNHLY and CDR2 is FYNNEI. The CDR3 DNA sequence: TGTGCCAGCAGTGAAAGCGGACAGGGGTACTACGAGCAGTACTTC. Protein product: CASSESGQGYYEQYF.

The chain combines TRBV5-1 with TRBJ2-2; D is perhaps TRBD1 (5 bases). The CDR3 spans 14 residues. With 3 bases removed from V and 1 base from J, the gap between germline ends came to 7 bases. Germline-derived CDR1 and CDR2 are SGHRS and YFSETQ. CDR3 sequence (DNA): TGCGCCAGCAGCTCAGGACAGAACACCGGGGAGCTGTTTTTT. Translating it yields CASSSGQNTGELFF. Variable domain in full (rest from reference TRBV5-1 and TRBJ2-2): KAGVTQTPRYLIKTRGQQVTLSCSPISGHRSVSWYQQTPGQGLQFLFEYFSETQRNKGNFPGRFSGRQFSNSRSEMNVSTLELGDSALYLCASSSGQNTGELFFGEGSRLTVL.

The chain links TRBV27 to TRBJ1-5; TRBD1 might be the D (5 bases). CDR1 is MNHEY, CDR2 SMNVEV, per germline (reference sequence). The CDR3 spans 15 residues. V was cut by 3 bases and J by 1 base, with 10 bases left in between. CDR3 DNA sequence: TGTGCCAGCAGTTTGCGGTCAGGGAGCAATCAGCCCCAGCATTTT. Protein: CASSLRSGSNQPQHF.

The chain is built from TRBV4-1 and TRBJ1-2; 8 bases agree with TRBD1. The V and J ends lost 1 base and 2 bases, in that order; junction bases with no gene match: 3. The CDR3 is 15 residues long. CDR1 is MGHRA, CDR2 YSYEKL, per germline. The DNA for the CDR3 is TGCGCCAGCAGCCAAGTGGGACAGGTAAACTATGGCTACACCTTC. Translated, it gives CASSQVGQVNYGYTF.

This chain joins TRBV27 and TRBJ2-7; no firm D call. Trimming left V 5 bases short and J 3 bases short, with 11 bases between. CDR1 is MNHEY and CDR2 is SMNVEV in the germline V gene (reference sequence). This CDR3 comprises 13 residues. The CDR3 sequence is CASSRLGIYEQYF. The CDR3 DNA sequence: TGTGCCAGCAGTCGGCTTGGGATCTACGAGCAGTACTTC.

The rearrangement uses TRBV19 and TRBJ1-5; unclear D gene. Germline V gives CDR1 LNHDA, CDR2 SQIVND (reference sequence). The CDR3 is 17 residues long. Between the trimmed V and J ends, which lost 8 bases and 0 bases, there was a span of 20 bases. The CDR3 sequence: CASLSLDDSYSNQPQHF. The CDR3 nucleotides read TGTGCCAGTCTCTCTTTGGACGATTCTTATAGCAATCAGCCCCAGCATTTT.

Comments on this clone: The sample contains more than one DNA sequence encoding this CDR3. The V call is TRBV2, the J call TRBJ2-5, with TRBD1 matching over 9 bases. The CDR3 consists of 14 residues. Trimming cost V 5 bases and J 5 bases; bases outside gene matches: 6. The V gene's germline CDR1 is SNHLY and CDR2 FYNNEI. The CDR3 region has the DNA TGTGCCAGCAGTCTACAGGGGGCAGGGGAGACCCAGTACTTC. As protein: CASSLQGAGETQYF.

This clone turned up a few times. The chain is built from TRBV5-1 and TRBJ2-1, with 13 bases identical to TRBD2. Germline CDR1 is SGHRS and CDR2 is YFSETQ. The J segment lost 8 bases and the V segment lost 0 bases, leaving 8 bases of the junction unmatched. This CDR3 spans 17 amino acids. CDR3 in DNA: TGCGCCAGCAGCTTGGCAACTAGCGGGAGGGTAATCTATGAGCAGTTCTTC. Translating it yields CASSLATSGRVIYEQFF.

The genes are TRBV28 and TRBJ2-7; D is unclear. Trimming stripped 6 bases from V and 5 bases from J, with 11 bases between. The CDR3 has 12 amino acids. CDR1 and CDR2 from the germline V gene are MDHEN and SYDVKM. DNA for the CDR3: TGTGCCAGCAGCCTACTTCGCGACGAGCAGTACTTC. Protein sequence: CASSLLRDEQYF.

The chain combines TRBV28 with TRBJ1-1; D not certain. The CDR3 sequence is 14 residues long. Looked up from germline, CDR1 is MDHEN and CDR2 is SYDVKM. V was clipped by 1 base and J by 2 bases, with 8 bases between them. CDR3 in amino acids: CASSLYGFNTEAFF. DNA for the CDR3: TGTGCCAGCAGTTTATACGGGTTCAACACTGAAGCTTTCTTT.

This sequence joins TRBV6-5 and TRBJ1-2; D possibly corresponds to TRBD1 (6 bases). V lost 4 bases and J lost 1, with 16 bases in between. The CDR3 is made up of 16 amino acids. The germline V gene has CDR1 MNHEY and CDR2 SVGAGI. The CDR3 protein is CASSSRGDNFNYGYTF. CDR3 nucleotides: TGTGCCAGCAGTTCCCGGGGGGACAATTTTAACTATGGCTACACCTTC.

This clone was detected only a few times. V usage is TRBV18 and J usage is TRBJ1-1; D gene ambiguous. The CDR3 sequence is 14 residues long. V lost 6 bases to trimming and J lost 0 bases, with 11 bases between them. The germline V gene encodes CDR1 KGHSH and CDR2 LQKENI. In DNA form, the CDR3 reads TGTGCCAGCTCGAAGGAAGCTTTGAACACTGAAGCTTTCTTT. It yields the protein CASSKEALNTEAFF.